This TCR beta chain derives from a study of T cell repertoires in cytomegalovirus infection. One entry per CDR3 protein, called by TCRdb with MiXCR from the reads. This sample yields about 190,000 distinct CDR3 sequences, of which approximately 9.6% are seen a single time; approximately 4.2% belongs to the top ten. This clonotype appeared many times. The CDR3 is made up of 14 amino acids. V lost 1 base and J lost 1, with 6 bases in between. The germline V gene encodes CDR1 SGHTA and CDR2 FQGNSA. V and J are TRBV7-2 and TRBJ2-3; D is undetermined. The sequence derives from a human donor in good health (CMV status not recorded). Some clones in this sample may be carry-over from other donors' samples. The material sequenced was PBMCs. The CDR3 loop reads CASSLVPRTDTQYF. In nucleotides, the CDR3 is TGTGCCAGCAGCTTAGTTCCCCGCACAGATACGCAGTATTTT. Based on the CDR3 plus reference TRBV7-2 and TRBJ2-3, the full variable domain is GAGVSQSPSNKVTEKGKDVELRCDPISGHTALYWYRQSLGQGLEFLIYFQGNSAPDKSGLPSDRFSAERTGGSVSTLTIQRTQQEDSAVYLCASSLVPRTDTQYFGPGTRLTVL.